This TCR beta chain was captured in a study of blood T cell repertoires in COVID-19. Across the whole study: The origin of the acute and convalescent COVID-19 samples was the United States, Italy and Spain. PBMCs, B-cell-depleted T cells, or T cells were the source of the cDNA or gDNA that made up the material.

Germline lookup yields CDR1 SGHNT and CDR2 YYREEE (reference sequence). The V end was cut by 5 bases, the J end by 8 bases, with 16 bases between. This CDR3 comprises 13 residues. As processed by the authors: Reference gene primer amplification gave nucleated cell count estimates. Clones were sequenced by immunoSEQ multiplex PCR, and TCRdb holds only the in-frame ones, with some missing. D and trimming were read from the DNA, whereas the V and J calls and clone size are those reported in that table. This sample has 140,000 or so clones, with roughly 88% found just once. The clonotype originates from a man between 65 and 85 years old with acute or convalescent COVID-19. Sequencing input: peripheral blood. The rearrangement uses TRBV5-4 and TRBJ1-2; perhaps TRBD1 as D (6 bases). The CDR3, as DNA: TGTGCCAGCAGTTACACCGGGACACGAGGCTACACCTTC. Translated, it gives CASSYTGTRGYTF.